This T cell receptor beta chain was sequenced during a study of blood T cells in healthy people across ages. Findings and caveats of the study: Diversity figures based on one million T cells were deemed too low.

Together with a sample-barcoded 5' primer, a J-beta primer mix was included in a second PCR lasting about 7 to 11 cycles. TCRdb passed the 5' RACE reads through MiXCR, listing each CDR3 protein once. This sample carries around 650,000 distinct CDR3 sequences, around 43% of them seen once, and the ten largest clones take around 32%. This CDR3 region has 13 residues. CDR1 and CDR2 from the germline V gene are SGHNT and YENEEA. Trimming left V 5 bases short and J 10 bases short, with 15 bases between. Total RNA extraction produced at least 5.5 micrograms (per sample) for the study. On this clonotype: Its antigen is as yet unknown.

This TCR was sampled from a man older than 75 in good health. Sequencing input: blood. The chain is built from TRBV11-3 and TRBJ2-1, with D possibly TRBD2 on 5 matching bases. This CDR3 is CASSLTSNYEQFF. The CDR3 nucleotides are TGTGCCAGCAGCCTTACTAGTAACTACGAGCAGTTCTTC.